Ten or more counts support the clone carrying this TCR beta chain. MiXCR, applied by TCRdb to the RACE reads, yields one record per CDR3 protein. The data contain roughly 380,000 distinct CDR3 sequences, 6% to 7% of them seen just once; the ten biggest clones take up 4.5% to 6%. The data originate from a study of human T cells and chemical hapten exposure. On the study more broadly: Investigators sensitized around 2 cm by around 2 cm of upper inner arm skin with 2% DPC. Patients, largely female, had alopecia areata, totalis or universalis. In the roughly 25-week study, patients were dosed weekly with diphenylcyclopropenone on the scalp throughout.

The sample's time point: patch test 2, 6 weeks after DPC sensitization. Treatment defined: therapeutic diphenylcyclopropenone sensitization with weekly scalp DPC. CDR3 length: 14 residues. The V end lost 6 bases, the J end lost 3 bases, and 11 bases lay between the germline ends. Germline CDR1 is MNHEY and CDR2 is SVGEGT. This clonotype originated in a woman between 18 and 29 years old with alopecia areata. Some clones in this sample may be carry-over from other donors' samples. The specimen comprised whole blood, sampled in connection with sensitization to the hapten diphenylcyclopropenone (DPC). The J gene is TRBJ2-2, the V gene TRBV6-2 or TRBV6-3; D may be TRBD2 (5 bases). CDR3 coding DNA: TGTGCCAGCAGGCCCACTAGAGACACCGGGGAGCTGTTTTTT. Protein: CASRPTRDTGELFF.